The 24 T cell receptor beta chains presented below share a single source sample, sequenced in a study of T-cell memory formation after mild COVID-19. Each CDR3 protein is one row after TCRdb ran MiXCR on the 5' RACE reads. Of 500,000 to 650,000 distinct CDR3 sequences in the sample, about 22% were seen once. Sequencing input: PBMCs or a T cell subset sorted from them (not recorded which). Receptors originate from an adult woman who had mild COVID-19 (a few samples of this study predate the infection). Cell type and time point are not known.

This clonotype has more than one count but fewer than ten. CDR3: CASSHSRDEQYF. In nucleotides, the CDR3 is TGTGCCAGCTCTCACTCGAGAGACGAGCAGTACTTC. This chain uses TRBV18 with TRBJ2-7, with D unresolved. CDR3 size: 12 residues. Germline CDR1 is KGHSH and CDR2 is LQKENI. Between the trimmed V and J ends, which lost 6 bases and 5 bases, there was a span of 11 bases. Combining the CDR3 with reference TRBV18 and TRBJ2-7 gives the whole variable domain NAGVMQNPRHLVRRRGQEARLRCSPMKGHSHVYWYRQLPEEGLKFMVYLQKENIIDESGMPKERFSAEFPKEGPSILRIQQVVRGDSAAYFCASSHSRDEQYFGPGTRLTVT.

The V gene is TRBV30, the J gene TRBJ1-1, with D unclear. The V and J ends lost 0 bases and 0 bases respectively, with 8 bases between them. The CDR3 is 14 amino acids. Germline V gene data show CDR1 as GTSNPN and CDR2 as SVGIG (reference sequence). The CDR3 loop reads CAWSVPGVNTEAFF. In nucleotides, the CDR3 is TGTGCCTGGAGTGTCCCCGGCGTGAACACTGAAGCTTTCTTT.

This clonotype was counted at least ten times. The J gene is TRBJ1-2, the V gene TRBV12-3 or TRBV12-4, with D unclear. V was shortened by 6 bases and J by 2 bases, with 10 bases between the two germline ends. The CDR3 extends over 13 amino acids. The CDR3 DNA reads TGTGCCAGCAGCTTACGGGGAAACTATGGCTACACCTTC. It is translated as CASSLRGNYGYTF.

There are a few counts of this clonotype. This chain links TRBV27 with TRBJ2-3; D is undetermined. Germline V gives CDR1 MNHEY, CDR2 SMNVEV (reference sequence). The ends were cut back, 1 base at V and 1 base at J, with 12 bases in the middle. There are 16 residues in the CDR3. The CDR3 sequence: CASSLYLPLGTDTQYF. The CDR3 DNA reads TGTGCCAGCAGTTTATACCTGCCCTTAGGCACAGATACGCAGTATTTT.

This clonotype was seen a few times. V and J are TRBV20-1 and TRBJ1-2, with a weak D call TRBD1 (6 bases). The CDR3 has 15 residues. V was clipped by 5 bases and J by 2 bases, with 18 bases between them. Germline lookup yields CDR1 DFQATT and CDR2 SNEGSKA (reference sequence). The CDR3 reads CSAHPSKTGNYGYTF. The DNA of the CDR3 is TGCAGTGCTCACCCTAGTAAGACAGGCAACTATGGCTACACCTTC.

The CDR3 is CASSSRNSMNTEAFF. DNA of the CDR3: TGTGCCAGCAGTAGCAGGAACTCAATGAACACTGAAGCTTTCTTT. The chain employs TRBV27 and TRBJ1-1; the D is unclear. The V gene lost 5 bases and the J gene lost 0 bases, with 13 bases spanning the gap. The CDR3 runs 15 residues. Germline lookup yields CDR1 MNHEY and CDR2 SMNVEV (reference sequence).

In this sample, this clonotype turned up a few times. The chain combines TRBV20-1 with TRBJ2-3; D is possibly TRBD1 (7 bases). Germline V gene sequence: CDR1 DFQATT, CDR2 SNEGSKA (reference sequence). CDR3 length: 13 residues. V was cut by 8 bases and J by 8 bases, with 20 bases left in between. CDR3 DNA sequence: TGCAGTCCGGAGGGGGCGGTGAAGGGTACGCAGTATTTT. It is translated as CSPEGAVKGTQYF.

The genes are TRBV12-3 or TRBV12-4 and TRBJ2-7; 9 bases agree with TRBD1. CDR3 length: 16 amino acids. Unmatched junction bases numbered 5, after V lost 1 base and J lost 1 base. The CDR3 reads CASSLEGTGRSYEQYF. The CDR3 nucleotides read TGTGCCAGCAGTTTAGAGGGGACAGGGAGGTCCTACGAGCAGTACTTC.

This clonotype was detected a few times. The CDR3 loop is CSVEFAGGPMETQYF. CDR3 nucleotide sequence: TGCAGCGTTGAATTCGCGGGAGGGCCGATGGAGACCCAGTACTTC. The chain employs TRBV29-1 and TRBJ2-5; TRBD2 matches 9 bases. Germline loops: CDR1 SQVTM, CDR2 ANQGSEA. Trimming took 2 bases from V and 5 from J; bases not matched to a gene: 9. This CDR3 contains 15 residues.

This clonotype has just a few counts. The CDR3 region is CASGTRQLNTGELFF. For the CDR3, the DNA is TGTGCCAGCGGAACACGCCAACTGAACACCGGGGAGCTGTTTTTT. This chain joins TRBV12-3 or TRBV12-4 and TRBJ2-2; no reliable D call. V dropped 8 bases and J dropped 1 base, with 14 bases sitting between them. The CDR3 has 15 residues.

The chain employs TRBV2 and TRBJ2-1, with 8 bases identical to TRBD2. This CDR3 has 15 amino acids. Unmatched junction bases numbered 13, after V lost 8 bases and J lost 7 bases. The V gene's germline CDR1 is SNHLY and CDR2 FYNNEI. This CDR3 is CASFRAGGAENEQFF. In DNA form, the CDR3 reads TGTGCCAGCTTCCGAGCCGGGGGGGCAGAAAATGAGCAGTTCTTC.

The table lists this clonotype with a few counts. The chain recombines TRBV15 with TRBJ2-7; D is possibly TRBD1 or TRBD2 (5 bases each). The V end lost 0 bases, the J end lost 2 bases, and 11 bases lay between the germline ends. The germline CDR1 and CDR2 sequences are LNHNV and YYDKDF (reference sequence). The CDR3 has 15 amino acids. CDR3 residues: CATSRDGTGTYEQYF. CDR3 nucleotide sequence: TGTGCCACCAGCAGAGATGGGACCGGGACCTACGAGCAGTACTTC.

The V gene is TRBV27, the J gene TRBJ2-7; possibly TRBD1 for D (5 bases). V was shortened by 6 bases and J by 4 bases, with 16 bases between the two germline ends. From germline, CDR1 is MNHEY and CDR2 SMNVEV (reference sequence). CDR3 length equals 14 residues. The DNA for the CDR3 is TGTGCCAGCAGCAAAGACAGCCGCCGGTACGAGCAGTACTTC. Its translation: CASSKDSRRYEQYF.

This clonotype was seen at least ten times. The chain employs TRBV7-3 and TRBJ1-1; tentative D call: TRBD1 (5 bases). Germline V gene data show CDR1 as SGHTA and CDR2 as FQGTGA. CDR3 length: 15 amino acids. Trimming stripped 5 bases from V and 2 bases from J, with 15 bases between. The CDR3 is CASSPDGHFNTEAFF. DNA for the CDR3: TGTGCCAGCAGCCCGGACGGACACTTTAACACTGAAGCTTTCTTT.

This clonotype has just a few counts. DNA for the CDR3: TGTGCCAGCAGTTGGGCCGGACTAGTGGGTCCGGATGAGCAGTTCTTC. Translated, it gives CASSWAGLVGPDEQFF. V gene TRBV6-5 combines with J gene TRBJ2-1, with TRBD2 identical over 7 bases. J lost 8 bases, V lost 4 bases, and 14 bases had no gene match. Looked up from germline, CDR1 is MNHEY and CDR2 is SVGAGI. The CDR3 contains 16 residues.

The rearrangement links TRBV20-1 to TRBJ1-5; D possibly corresponds to TRBD1 (5 bases). The germline gives CDR1 DFQATT, CDR2 SNEGSKA (reference sequence). The CDR3 has 15 amino acids. The V end lost 5 bases, the J end lost 4 bases, and 18 bases lay between the germline ends. CDR3 DNA: TGCAGTGCTCAGAATCACCGGGACGGAAATCAGCCCCAGCATTTT. Protein sequence: CSAQNHRDGNQPQHF.

In its sample, this clonotype was seen a few times. CDR3 nucleotides: TGTGCCAGCAGTTTACAGGAAGTTCACACTGAAGCTTTCTTT. Its translation: CASSLQEVHTEAFF. The J gene is TRBJ1-1, the V gene TRBV12-3 or TRBV12-4; D uncertain. Trimming took off 2 bases at V and 3 bases at J, with 10 bases between the two ends. This CDR3 has 14 residues.

This sequence joins TRBV7-9 and TRBJ1-1; D is unclear. The CDR3 spans 18 residues. The V gene lost 5 bases and the J gene lost 0 bases, with 22 bases spanning the gap. Looked up from germline, CDR1 is SEHNR and CDR2 is FQNEAQ (reference sequence). CDR3 nucleotide sequence: TGTGCCAGCAGCCCTTTAAGGTTTGGGGAGAGGGTGAACACTGAAGCTTTCTTT. Protein sequence: CASSPLRFGERVNTEAFF.

A few counts support this clonotype. The rearrangement links TRBV7-9 to TRBJ1-1; 8 positions agree with TRBD1. With V trimmed by 2 bases and J by 3 bases, 5 bases remained unmatched. Germline CDR1 reads SEHNR; CDR2 reads FQNEAQ (reference sequence). The CDR3 loop spans 15 amino acids. The CDR3, as DNA: TGTGCCAGCAGCTTAAAAGGACAGGGCTACACTGAAGCTTTCTTT. Its translation is CASSLKGQGYTEAFF.

The CDR3 bases are TGTGCCACCAGTGACCCGGGACAGGGGGATCACGGGGAGCTGTTTTTT. The encoded protein is CATSDPGQGDHGELFF. V is TRBV24-1 and J is TRBJ2-2; 11 bases are shared with TRBD1. V shed 4 bases, J shed 7 bases, and the junction held 7 bases outside the gene matches. The CDR3 runs 16 residues. The germline V gene has CDR1 KGHDR and CDR2 SFDVKD.

This clonotype was observed a handful of times. The V call is TRBV5-1, the J call TRBJ2-7; a possible D gene is TRBD1 (6 bases). Trimming stripped 4 bases from V and 6 bases from J, with 17 bases between. The germline gives CDR1 SGHRS, CDR2 YFSETQ. The CDR3 spans 14 residues. The CDR3 nucleotides read TGCGCCAGCAGCGGGGACACTTATCTGGGCGAGCAGTACTTC. Translated: CASSGDTYLGEQYF.

This clonotype was recorded a few times. DNA of the CDR3: TGCGCCAGCAGCTTGGGGCAGGGGAGGCGGGGCACTGAAGCTTTCTTT. As protein: CASSLGQGRRGTEAFF. The rearrangement uses TRBV5-1 and TRBJ1-1; possible D gene TRBD1, 6 bases. The germline V gene encodes CDR1 SGHRS and CDR2 YFSETQ. The CDR3 spans 16 residues. Trimming cost V 0 bases and J 4 bases, with 16 bases left between them.

This clonotype was found a few times. The rearrangement joins TRBV7-2 to TRBJ2-3; 10 bases match TRBD2. CDR1 is SGHTA, CDR2 FQGNSA, per germline. The CDR3 totals 16 residues. The junction had 8 bases not matched to a gene; V was cut back by 1 base and J by 7 bases. CDR3 DNA sequence: TGTGCCAGCAGCTTAGGTTCTAGCGGGAGATATAATACGCAGTATTTT. It is translated as CASSLGSSGRYNTQYF.

This clonotype was seen more than once but under ten times. The chain couples TRBV29-1 to TRBJ1-1; maybe TRBD1 (5 bases). CDR3 length: 13 amino acids. Trimming removed 5 bases from V and 1 base from J, with 11 bases in between. Germline loops: CDR1 SQVTM, CDR2 ANQGSEA. This CDR3 reads CSVFRGRNTEAFF. Written as DNA, the CDR3 is TGCAGCGTTTTCCGGGGCCGGAACACTGAAGCTTTCTTT. Using reference TRBV29-1 and TRBJ1-1 for the parts outside the CDR3, the full variable domain is SAVISQKPSRDICQRGTSLTIQCQVDSQVTMMFWYRQQPGQSLTLIATANQGSEATYESGFVIDKFPISRPNLTFSTLTVSNMSPEDSSIYLCSVFRGRNTEAFFGQGTRLTVV.